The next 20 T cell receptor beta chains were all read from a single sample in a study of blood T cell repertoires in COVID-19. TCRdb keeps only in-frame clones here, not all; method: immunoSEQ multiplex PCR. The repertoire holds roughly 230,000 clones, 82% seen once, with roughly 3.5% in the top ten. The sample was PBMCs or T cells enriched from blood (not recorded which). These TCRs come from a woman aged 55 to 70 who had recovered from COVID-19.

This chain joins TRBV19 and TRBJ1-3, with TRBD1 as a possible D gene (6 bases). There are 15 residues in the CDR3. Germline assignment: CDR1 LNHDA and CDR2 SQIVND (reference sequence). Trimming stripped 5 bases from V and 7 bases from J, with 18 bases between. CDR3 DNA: TGTGCCAGTAGTTCCGGACAGCTGACGGCGAACACCATATATTTT. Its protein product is CASSSGQLTANTIYF.

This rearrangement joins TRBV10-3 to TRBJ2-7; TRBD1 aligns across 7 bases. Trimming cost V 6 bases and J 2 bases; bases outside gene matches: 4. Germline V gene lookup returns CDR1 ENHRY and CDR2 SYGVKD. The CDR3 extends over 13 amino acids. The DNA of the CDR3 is TGTGCCATCAGCCGGGACAGCACCTACGAGCAGTACTTC. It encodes CAISRDSTYEQYF.

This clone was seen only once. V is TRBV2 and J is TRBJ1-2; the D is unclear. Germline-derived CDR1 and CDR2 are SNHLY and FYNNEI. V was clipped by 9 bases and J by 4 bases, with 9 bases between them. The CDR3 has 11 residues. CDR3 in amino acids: CASGGFYGYTF. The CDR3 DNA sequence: TGTGCCAGTGGAGGGTTCTATGGCTACACCTTC.

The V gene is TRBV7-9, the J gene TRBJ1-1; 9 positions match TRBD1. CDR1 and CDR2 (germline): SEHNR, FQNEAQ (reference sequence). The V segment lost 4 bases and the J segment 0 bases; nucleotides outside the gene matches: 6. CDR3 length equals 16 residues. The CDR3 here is CASSYWTGDLNTEAFF. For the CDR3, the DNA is TGTGCCAGCAGCTACTGGACAGGGGACCTGAACACTGAAGCTTTCTTT.

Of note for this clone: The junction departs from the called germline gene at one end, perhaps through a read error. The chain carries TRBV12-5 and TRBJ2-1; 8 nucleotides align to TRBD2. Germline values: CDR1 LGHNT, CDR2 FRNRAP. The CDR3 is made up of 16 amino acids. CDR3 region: CASGPPLAGGYSEQFF. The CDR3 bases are TGTGCTAGTGGTCCTCCCCTCGCGGGGGGTTACAGTGAGCAGTTCTTC.

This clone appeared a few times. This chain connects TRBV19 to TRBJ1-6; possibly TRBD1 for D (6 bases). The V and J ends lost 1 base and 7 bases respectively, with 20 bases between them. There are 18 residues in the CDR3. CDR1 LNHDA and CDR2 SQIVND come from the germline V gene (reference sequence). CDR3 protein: CASSIGVSVGAENSPLHF. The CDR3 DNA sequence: TGTGCCAGTAGTATAGGGGTCTCAGTGGGGGCGGAAAATTCACCCCTCCACTTT.

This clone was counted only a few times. Here the CDR3 reads CASSYYGGQNTGELFF. The CDR3 DNA follows: TGTGCCAGCAGTTACTACGGGGGGCAGAACACCGGGGAGCTGTTTTTT. The genes are TRBV6-6 and TRBJ2-2, with D perhaps TRBD2 (7 bases). The CDR3 has 16 amino acids. V was pared by 1 base and J by 1 base, with 10 bases between. Germline CDR1 MNHNY, CDR2 SVGAGI (reference sequence).

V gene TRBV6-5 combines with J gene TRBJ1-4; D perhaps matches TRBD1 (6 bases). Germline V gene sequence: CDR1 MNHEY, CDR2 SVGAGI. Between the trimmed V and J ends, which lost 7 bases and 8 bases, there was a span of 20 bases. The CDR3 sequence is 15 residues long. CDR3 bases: TGTGCCAGCATACCTCGCCGGGGGGCCCGGGAAAAACTGTTTTTT. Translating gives CASIPRRGAREKLFF.

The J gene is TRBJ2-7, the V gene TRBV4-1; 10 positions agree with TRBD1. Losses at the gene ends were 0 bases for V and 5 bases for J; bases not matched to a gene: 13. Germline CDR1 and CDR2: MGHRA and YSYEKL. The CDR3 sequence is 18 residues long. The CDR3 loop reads CASSQDSGDRGRMNEQYF. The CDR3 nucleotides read TGCGCCAGCAGCCAAGATTCGGGCGACAGGGGGCGCATGAACGAGCAGTACTTC.

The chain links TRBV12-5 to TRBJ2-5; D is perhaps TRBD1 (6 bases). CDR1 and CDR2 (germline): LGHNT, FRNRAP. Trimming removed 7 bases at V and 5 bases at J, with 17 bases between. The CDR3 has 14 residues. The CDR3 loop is CASVAPGQWETQYF. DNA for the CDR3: TGTGCTAGTGTTGCGCCCGGACAGTGGGAGACCCAGTACTTC. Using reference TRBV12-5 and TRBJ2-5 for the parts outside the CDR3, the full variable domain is DARVTQTPRHKVTEMGQEVTMRCQPILGHNTVFWYRQTMMQGLELLAYFRNRAPLDDSGMPKDRFSAEMPDATLATLKIQPSEPRDSAVYFCASVAPGQWETQYFGPGTRLLVL.

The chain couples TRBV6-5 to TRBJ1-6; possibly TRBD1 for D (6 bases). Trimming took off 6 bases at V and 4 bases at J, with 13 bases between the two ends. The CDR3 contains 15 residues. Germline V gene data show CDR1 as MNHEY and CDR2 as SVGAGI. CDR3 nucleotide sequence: TGTGCCAGCAGGATCCGAGGACAGTATAATTCACCCCTCCACTTT. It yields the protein CASRIRGQYNSPLHF.

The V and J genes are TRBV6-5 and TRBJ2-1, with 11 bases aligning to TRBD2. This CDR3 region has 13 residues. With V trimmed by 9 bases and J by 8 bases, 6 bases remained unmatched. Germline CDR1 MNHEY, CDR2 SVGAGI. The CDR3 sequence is CASLAGGRYEQFF. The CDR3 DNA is TGTGCCAGTTTAGCGGGAGGGCGATATGAGCAGTTCTTC.

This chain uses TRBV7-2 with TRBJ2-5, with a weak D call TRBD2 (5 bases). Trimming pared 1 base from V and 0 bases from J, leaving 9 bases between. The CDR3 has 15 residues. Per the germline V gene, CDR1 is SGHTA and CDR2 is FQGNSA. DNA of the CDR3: TGTGCCAGCAGCTTAGTCCCGGGGAACCAAGAGACCCAGTACTTC. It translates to CASSLVPGNQETQYF. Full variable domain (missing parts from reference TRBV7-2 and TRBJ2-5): GAGVSQSPSNKVTEKGKDVELRCDPISGHTALYWYRQSLGQGLEFLIYFQGNSAPDKSGLPSDRFSAERTGGSVSTLTIQRTQQEDSAVYLCASSLVPGNQETQYFGPGTRLLVL.

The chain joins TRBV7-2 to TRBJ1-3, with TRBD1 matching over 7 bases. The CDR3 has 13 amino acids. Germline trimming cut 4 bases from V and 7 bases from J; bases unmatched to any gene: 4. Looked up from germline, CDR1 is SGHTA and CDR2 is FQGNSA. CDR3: CASSSGQANTIYF. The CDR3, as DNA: TGTGCCAGCAGCTCCGGACAGGCGAACACCATATATTTT.

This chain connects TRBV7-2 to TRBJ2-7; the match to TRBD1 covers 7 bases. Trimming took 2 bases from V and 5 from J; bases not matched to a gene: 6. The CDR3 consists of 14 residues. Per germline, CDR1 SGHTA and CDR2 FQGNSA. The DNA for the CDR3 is TGTGCCAGCAGCTTACAAAACAGGGGCCACGAGCAGTACTTC. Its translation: CASSLQNRGHEQYF.

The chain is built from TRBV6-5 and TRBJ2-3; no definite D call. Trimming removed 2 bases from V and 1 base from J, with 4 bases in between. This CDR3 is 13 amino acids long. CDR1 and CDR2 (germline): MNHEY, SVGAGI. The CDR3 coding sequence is TGTGCCAGCAGTTACCGGGGCACAGATACGCAGTATTTT. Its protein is CASSYRGTDTQYF.

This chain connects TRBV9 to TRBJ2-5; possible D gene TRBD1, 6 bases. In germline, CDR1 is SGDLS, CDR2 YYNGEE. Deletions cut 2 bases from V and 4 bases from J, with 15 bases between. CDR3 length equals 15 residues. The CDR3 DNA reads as TGTGCCAGCAGCGTGGCCTTAACAGGGTTAGAGACCCAGTACTTC. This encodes CASSVALTGLETQYF.

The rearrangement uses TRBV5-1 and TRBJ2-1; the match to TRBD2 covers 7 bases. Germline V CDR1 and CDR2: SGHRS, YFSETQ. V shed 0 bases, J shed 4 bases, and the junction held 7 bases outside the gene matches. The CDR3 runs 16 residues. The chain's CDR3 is CASSLVVGGGYNEQFF. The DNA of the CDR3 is TGCGCCAGCAGCTTGGTTGTCGGCGGGGGATACAATGAGCAGTTCTTC. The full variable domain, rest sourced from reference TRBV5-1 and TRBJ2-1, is KAGVTQTPRYLIKTRGQQVTLSCSPISGHRSVSWYQQTPGQGLQFLFEYFSETQRNKGNFPGRFSGRQFSNSRSEMNVSTLELGDSALYLCASSLVVGGGYNEQFFGPGTRLTVL.

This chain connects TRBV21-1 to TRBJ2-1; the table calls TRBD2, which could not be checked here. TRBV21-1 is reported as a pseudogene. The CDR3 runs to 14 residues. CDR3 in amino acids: CASSKVPNHNEQFF. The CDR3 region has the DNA TGTGCCAGCAGCAAAGTTCCTAACCACAATGAGCAGTTCTTC.

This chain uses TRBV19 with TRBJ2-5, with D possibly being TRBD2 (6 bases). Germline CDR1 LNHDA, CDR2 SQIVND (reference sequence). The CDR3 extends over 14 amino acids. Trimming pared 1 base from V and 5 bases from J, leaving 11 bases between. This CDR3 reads CASSIGSGVETQYF. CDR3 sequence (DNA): TGTGCCAGTAGTATAGGGTCGGGAGTGGAGACCCAGTACTTC.